The entry below gives a single T cell receptor beta chain sequence along with its context. Antigen: not known. Different DNA sequences within this sample yield the same CDR3. The CDR3 loop spans 13 amino acids. V lost 3 bases, J lost 5 bases, and 8 bases lay in between. The germline V gene encodes CDR1 KGHSH and CDR2 LQKENI. Libraries were prepared by immunoSEQ multiplex PCR; TCRdb keeps only in-frame clonotypes and omits some of them. Among approximately 530,000 clones listed, about 96% were seen once. This sample is part of a study of shared clonotypes between healthy human individuals. Overall study results and limits: Only blood samples were collected, and tissue repertoires likely differ.

The sample consisted of naive CD4+ T cells sorted from blood. Subset noted: CD45RA+ positively selected. The source is a woman aged 30 to 39 in good health. The chain carries TRBV18 and TRBJ1-5; D is possibly TRBD1 (5 bases). The CDR3 DNA is TGTGCCAGCTCACCGCGGGGGGATCAGCCCCAGCATTTT. Its protein product is CASSPRGDQPQHF.